This TCR beta chain was profiled in a study of shared clonotypes between healthy human individuals (dated by TCRdb to the early 2020s). A note on the overall study: A few men and a couple of women, aged 18 to 49 years, made up the cohort. Per donor, three plates each were used for CD4 naive and CD4 memory, two for CD8 naive, and one for CD8 memory. The study deeply sequenced blood TCR repertoires of five healthy adults to estimate repertoire size and the extent of clonotype sharing between individuals. Libraries were prepared and TCR repertoires were sequenced by different laboratories using diverse techniques, in order to increase sequencing depth and limit assay-specific biases. Each donor's leukapheresis produced roughly between about 0.85 and 10 billion PBMCs.

From the germline V gene, CDR1 is SGDLS and CDR2 is YYNGEE. The CDR3 contains 13 residues, cysteine and phenylalanine counted. Only the CDR3 DNA stays, 39 bases, in frame from base 1. Deletion took 3 bases off V and 6 bases off J, with a span of 12 bases between the germline ends. CD8 naive samples consisted of CD45RO-negative cells that were positively selected for CCR7, yielding a CD45RA+CCR7+ population without TemRA cells. Healthy HIV-negative adults with no recently reported acute infections or vaccinations were included as donors. Every donor was a Caucasian adult living in Nashville, Tennessee, USA. Blood was obtained by leukapheresis, after which PBMCs were separated by Ficoll-Histopaque density gradient centrifugation and cryopreserved in liquid nitrogen vapor phase. Analytical flow cytometry was used to check the purity and quantity of each magnetically sorted T cell population. From each sorted fraction, genomic DNA was isolated and quantified by UV absorbance on a Nanodrop 2000c.

Concerning this clone itself: Its antigen is still unknown. It has no much larger one-base neighbor in the sample; base qualities were not kept.

Using the deep immunoSEQ assay, multiplex PCR amplified TCR CDR3 regions from genomic DNA. Extracted genomic DNA from each cell subset was distributed evenly across all wells of several immunoSEQ 96-well plates, and each plate was treated as a replicate. Each replicate PCR for sorted subsets received about 220 ng genomic DNA, equal to 30,000 or so T cell genomes. Purified libraries were quantified with a Qubit 3.0 fluorometer, sized on a Bioanalyzer 2100, and re-quantified with the KAPA Library Quantification kit. A separate single-read 150-cycle Illumina NextSeq 550 flow cell was used to sequence each immunoSEQ 96-well plate. In the original analysis: Because the immunoSEQ output held only junctional sequences and lacked quality scores, the filtering could not match the filtering applied to full-length reads. To assign V/J genes and CDR3, sequences were annotated against IMGT germline references using PyIR, a Python wrapper for IgBLAST v1.9. Reads were removed for weak V/J assignments (E-value above 1e-6), missing CDR3, stop codons, out-of-frame junctions, or ambiguous translated residues. V3J clonotypes were defined as sequences sharing an identical inferred V gene, J gene, and CDR3 amino acid sequence. Percentage overlap between repertoires was computed as shared unique clonotypes divided by the size of the smaller repertoire. Repertoire richness was assessed with RTK rarefaction, the Chao1 estimator, and Recon v2.1 estimates of unobserved clonotypes. Generation probabilities were computed with OLGA for all TCRbeta clonotypes obtained by the gDNA method from several donors. The table was pulled from immuneACCESS by TCRdb, which kept in-frame rearrangements only. Such tables lose some clones; where checked, under half of the loss comes from unresolved V genes, and the rest has no known cause. V, J and clone size are taken as reported in that table, and D and trimming were inferred from the DNA itself. This sample holds some 630,000 clones; 96% were observed only once. About 0.12% of the sample is taken by the ten largest.

Study-wide conclusions, independent of this receptor: Pairwise subsampling indicated that sequencing depth was expected to affect the degree of clonotype sharing among donors. Larger estimated clonotype richness was generally found for naive subsets than for memory subsets. Sampling was limited to blood, and TCR repertoires in tissue likely differ from TCR repertoires in blood. Sharing across a few donors was observed for around 5% of naive CD4, 3% to 3.5% of naive CD8, 2.3% of memory CD4, and around 0.42% of memory CD8 clonotypes. The genetic and exposure-history diversity represented was limited by the small number of donors. Rarefaction of sorted-subset datasets indicated incomplete sequencing despite the large sequencing depth. Clonotypes shared by all four sorted-subset donors showed higher generation probabilities than non-shared clonotypes.

The chain couples TRBV9 to TRBJ1-1, with TRBD1 as a weak D call on 6 bases. Sequenced sample: naive CD8+ T cells sorted from blood. This sample's cell subset or site label indicates: CD45RA+CCR7+. The receptor was isolated from a woman under 40 in good health. This receptor carries the CDR3 CASSAIRGSEAFF. The sequenced DNA is TGTGCCAGCAGCGCCATCAGGGGTTCTGAAGCTTTCTTT. Here the CDR3 is joined to the reference TRBV9 and TRBJ1-1 genes, and the full variable domain is: DSGVTQTPKHLITATGQRVTLRCSPRSGDLSVYWYQQSLDQGLQFLIQYYNGEERAKGNILERFSAQQFPDLHSELNLSSLELGDSALYFCASSAIRGSEAFFGQGTRLTVV.